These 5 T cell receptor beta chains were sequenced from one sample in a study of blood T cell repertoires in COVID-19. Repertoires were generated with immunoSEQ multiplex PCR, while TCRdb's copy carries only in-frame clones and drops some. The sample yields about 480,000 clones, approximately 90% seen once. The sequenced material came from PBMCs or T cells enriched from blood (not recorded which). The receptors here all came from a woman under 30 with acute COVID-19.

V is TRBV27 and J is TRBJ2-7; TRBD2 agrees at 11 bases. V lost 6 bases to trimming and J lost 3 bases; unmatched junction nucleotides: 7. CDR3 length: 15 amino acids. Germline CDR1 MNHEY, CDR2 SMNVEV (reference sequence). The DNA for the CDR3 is TGTGCCAGCAGCCACCCTAGCGGGAGGATCTACGAGCAGTACTTC. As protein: CASSHPSGRIYEQYF.

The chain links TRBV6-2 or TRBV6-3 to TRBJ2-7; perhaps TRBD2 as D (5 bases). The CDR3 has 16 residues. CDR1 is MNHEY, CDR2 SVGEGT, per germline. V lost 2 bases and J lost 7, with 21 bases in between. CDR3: CASSYPRGSLRKEQYF. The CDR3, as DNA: TGTGCCAGCAGTTACCCCCGGGGTAGCTTAAGGAAGGAGCAGTACTTC.

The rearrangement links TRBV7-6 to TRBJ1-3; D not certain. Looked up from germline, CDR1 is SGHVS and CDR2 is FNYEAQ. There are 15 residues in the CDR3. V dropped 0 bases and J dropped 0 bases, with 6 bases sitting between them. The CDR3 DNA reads TGTGCCAGCAGCTTAGCCTCGGGCTCTGGAAACACCATATATTTT. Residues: CASSLASGSGNTIYF.

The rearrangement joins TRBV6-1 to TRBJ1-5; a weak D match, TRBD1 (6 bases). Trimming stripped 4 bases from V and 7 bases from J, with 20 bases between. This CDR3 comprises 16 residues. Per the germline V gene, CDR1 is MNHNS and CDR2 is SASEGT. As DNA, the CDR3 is TGTGCCAGCAGTGTAATTGTGGCAGGGGCGGGCCAGCCCCAGCATTTT. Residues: CASSVIVAGAGQPQHF.

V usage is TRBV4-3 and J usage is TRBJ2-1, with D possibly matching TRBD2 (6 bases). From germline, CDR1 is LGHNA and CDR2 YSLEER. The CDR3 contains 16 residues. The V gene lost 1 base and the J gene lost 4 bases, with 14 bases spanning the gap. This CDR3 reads CASSQVRLAKYNEQFF. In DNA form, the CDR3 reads TGCGCCAGCAGCCAAGTGAGGCTAGCGAAATACAATGAGCAGTTCTTC.